This T cell receptor (beta chain) was captured by sequencing in a study of CD8+ T cells in alopecia areata. Study results and limitations: More clonal than normal scalp was lesional scalp, particularly alopecia totalis/universalis. TCR sharing was clearer in mice than between patients, perhaps partly owing to patient HLA diversity. Among the cells sequenced in scalp samples are also the resident alphabeta T cells of normal skin.

On this clone itself: Its cognate antigen is unknown.

As the sequencing template, cDNA was produced by extracting RNA and reverse transcribing it. Produced via immunoSEQ multiplex PCR; TCRdb's table is partial and in-frame only. The repertoire includes 70,000 to 95,000 clones, 45% to 60% of them detected once, and roughly 5.6% sits in the top ten. Germline assignment: CDR1 MNHEY and CDR2 SMNVEV (reference sequence). There are 17 residues in the CDR3. The V and J ends lost 4 bases and 4 bases respectively, with 17 bases between them. PBMCs yielded sorted CD4+ and CD8+ T cells. The sample was NKG2D-high CD8+ T cells sorted from blood. The sequence derives from a human donor with alopecia areata. The chain uses TRBV27 and TRBJ2-6; D could derive from TRBD1 or TRBD2 (5 bases each). CDR3 amino acids: CASSSGDGLSGANVLTF. The CDR3 DNA is TGTGCCAGCAGTTCTGGGGACGGCCTCTCAGGGGCCAACGTCCTGACTTTC.